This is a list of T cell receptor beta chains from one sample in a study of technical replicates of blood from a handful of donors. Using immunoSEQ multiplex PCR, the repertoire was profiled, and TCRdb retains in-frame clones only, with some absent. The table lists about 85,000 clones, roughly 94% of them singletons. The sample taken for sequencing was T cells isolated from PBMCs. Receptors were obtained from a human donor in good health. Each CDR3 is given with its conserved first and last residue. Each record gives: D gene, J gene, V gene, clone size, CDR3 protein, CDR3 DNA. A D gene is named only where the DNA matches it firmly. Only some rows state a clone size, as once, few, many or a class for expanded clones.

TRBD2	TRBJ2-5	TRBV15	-	CATTLGTRGETQYF	TGTGCCACCACCTTGGGGACTAGGGGAGAGACCCAGTACTTC
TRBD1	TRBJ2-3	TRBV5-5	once	CASSLEGQAIDTQYF	TGTGCCAGCAGCCTTGAGGGACAGGCCATAGATACGCAGTATTTT
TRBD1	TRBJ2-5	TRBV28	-	CASSDPKGQGWGTQYF	TGTGCCAGCAGTGATCCAAAGGGACAGGGGTGGGGGACCCAGTACTTC
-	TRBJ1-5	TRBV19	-	CASDRPYSNQPQHF	TGTGCCTCAGACAGGCCCTATAGCAATCAGCCCCAGCATTTT
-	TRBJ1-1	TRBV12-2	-	CASRLGGENTEAFF	TGTGCAAGTCGCTTAGGCGGGGAGAACACTGAAGCTTTCTTT
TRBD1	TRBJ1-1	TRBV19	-	CASSTLGQGNEAFF	TGTGCCAGTAGTACCTTGGGACAGGGGAATGAAGCTTTCTTT
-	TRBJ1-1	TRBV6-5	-	CASSYSRTTAGKAFF	TGTGCCAGCAGTTACTCGCGGACAACCGCTGGTAAGGCTTTCTTT
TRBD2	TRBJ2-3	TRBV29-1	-	CSAFLGRDGNTQYF	TGCAGCGCTTTCCTAGGGAGGGATGGAAATACGCAGTATTTT
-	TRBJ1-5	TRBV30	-	CAWSVKNNQPQHF	TGTGCCTGGAGTGTTAAAAACAATCAGCCCCAGCATTTT
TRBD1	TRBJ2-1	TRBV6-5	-	CASSSARGLRYNEQFF	TGTGCCAGCAGTTCCGCCAGGGGGCTAAGATACAATGAGCAGTTCTTC
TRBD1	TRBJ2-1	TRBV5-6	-	CASSFSGGPQFF	TGTGCCAGCAGCTTCTCAGGGGGTCCCCAGTTCTTC
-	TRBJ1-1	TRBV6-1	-	CASSDTVEGTEAFF	TGTGCCAGCAGTGATACTGTGGAGGGAACTGAAGCTTTCTTT
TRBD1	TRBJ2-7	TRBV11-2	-	CASSFWTGQYEQYF	TGTGCCAGCAGCTTTTGGACAGGGCAATACGAGCAGTACTTC
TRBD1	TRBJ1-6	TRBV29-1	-	CSASTGAVESPLHF	TGCAGCGCGTCGACAGGGGCCGTGGAATCACCCCTCCACTTT
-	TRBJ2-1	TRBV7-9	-	CASSLGLGSSYNEQFF	TGTGCCAGCAGCTTAGGGCTAGGAAGCTCCTACAATGAGCAGTTCTTC
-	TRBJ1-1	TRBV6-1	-	CASSAGRLNTEAFF	TGTGCCAGCAGTGCTGGCAGATTGAACACTGAAGCTTTCTTT
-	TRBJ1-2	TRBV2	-	CASSGTGGYGYTF	TGTGCCAGCAGTGGAACAGGTGGCTATGGCTACACCTTC
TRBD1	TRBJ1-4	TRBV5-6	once	CASSLIWDSGITTNEKLFF	TGTGCCAGCAGCTTGATATGGGACAGCGGTATCACAACTAATGAAAAACTGTTTTTT
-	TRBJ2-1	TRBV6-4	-	CASSGIAANEQFF	TGTGCCAGCAGTGGAATAGCGGCTAATGAGCAGTTCTTC
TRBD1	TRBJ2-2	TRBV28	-	CASSLVGGPRNLFF	TGTGCCAGCAGTTTGGTAGGGGGCCCGAGAAATCTGTTTTTT
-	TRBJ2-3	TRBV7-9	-	CASSYNRGGGTDTQYF	TGTGCCAGCAGCTACAACAGGGGAGGTGGCACAGATACGCAGTATTTT
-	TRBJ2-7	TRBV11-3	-	CASSLGTDYYEQYF	TGTGCCAGCAGCTTAGGGACAGACTACTACGAGCAGTACTTC
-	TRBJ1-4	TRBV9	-	CASSVDGGVLGTNEKLFF	TGTGCCAGCAGCGTAGACGGAGGGGTCCTTGGGACTAATGAAAAACTGTTTTTT
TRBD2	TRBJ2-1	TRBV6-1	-	CASSRGGSSYNEQFF	TGTGCCAGCAGCCGCGGGGGAAGCTCCTACAATGAGCAGTTCTTC
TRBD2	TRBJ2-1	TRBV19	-	CASSTWAGEMSSYNEQFF	TGTGCCAGTAGTACCTGGGCGGGAGAAATGAGCTCCTACAATGAGCAGTTCTTC
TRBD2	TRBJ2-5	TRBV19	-	CASRLSGRALETQYF	TGTGCCAGTAGGCTAAGCGGGAGGGCCCTAGAGACCCAGTACTTC
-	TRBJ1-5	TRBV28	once	CASSLSGSYQPQHF	TGTGCCAGCAGTTTATCGGGTTCCTATCAGCCCCAGCATTTT
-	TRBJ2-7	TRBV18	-	CASSPGVGNYEQYF	TGTGCCAGCTCACCCGGGGTCGGGAATTACGAGCAGTACTTC
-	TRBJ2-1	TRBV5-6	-	CASSLGQYNEQFF	TGTGCCAGCAGCTTGGGGCAGTATAATGAGCAGTTCTTC
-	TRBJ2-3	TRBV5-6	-	CASSQSSGSPTDTQYF	TGTGCCAGCAGCCAATCGTCGGGGTCCCCCACAGATACGCAGTATTTT
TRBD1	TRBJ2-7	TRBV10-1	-	CATGQGDEQYF	TGCGCCACGGGACAGGGGGACGAGCAGTACTTC
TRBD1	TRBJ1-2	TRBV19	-	CASRLGQGRLGGYTF	TGTGCCAGTAGATTGGGACAGGGCCGCTTGGGGGGCTACACCTTC
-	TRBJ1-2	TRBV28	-	CASSFNPTANYGYTF	TGTGCCAGCAGTTTTAACCCCACAGCTAACTATGGCTACACCTTC
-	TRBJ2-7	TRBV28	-	CASSSRETLRSF	TGTGCCAGCAGTTCCCGGGAGACACTAAGGAGCTTC
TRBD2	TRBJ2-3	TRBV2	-	CAILNLAGGGTDTQYF	TGTGCCATCCTGAACCTAGCGGGGGGGGGCACAGATACGCAGTATTTT
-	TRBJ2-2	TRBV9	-	CASSPISTGELFF	TGTGCCAGCAGCCCCATTAGCACCGGGGAGCTGTTTTTT
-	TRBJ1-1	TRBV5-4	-	CASSLVRGMNTEAFF	TGTGCCAGCAGCTTGGTTCGGGGGATGAACACTGAAGCTTTCTTT
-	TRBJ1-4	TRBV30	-	CAWGKGGADEKLFF	TGTGCCTGGGGGAAGGGGGGGGCGGATGAAAAACTGTTTTTT
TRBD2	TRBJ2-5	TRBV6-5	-	CASRRGTLETQYF	TGTGCCAGCAGGCGGGGGACTCTGGAGACCCAGTACTTC
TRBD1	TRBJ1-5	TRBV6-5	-	CASRIDRGEDQPQHF	TGTGCCAGCAGAATCGACAGGGGAGAGGATCAGCCCCAGCATTTT
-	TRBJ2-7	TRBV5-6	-	CASSRGLGSYEQYF	TGTGCCAGCAGCAGAGGACTGGGCTCCTACGAGCAGTACTTC